This T cell receptor beta chain is drawn from a study of cytomegalovirus exposure and HLA in healthy donors. PCR used 60 Vbeta primers and 13 Jbeta primers. The assay was immunoSEQ multiplex PCR, and TCRdb's table has in-frame clones only and misses some. The sample gives approximately 81,000 clones, roughly 70% of which show up once; over 7.5% is in the top ten. The V and J ends lost 6 bases and 2 bases respectively, with 7 bases between them. The CDR3 spans 12 residues. The germline gives CDR1 MDHEN, CDR2 SYDVKM. The J gene is TRBJ2-5, the V gene TRBV28, with no clear D. The sequenced sample was PBMCs. The source of this sequence is a man between 40 and 49 years old in good health and CMV-seropositive. The CDR3 reads CASRTQQETQYF. The CDR3 region has the DNA TGTGCCAGCAGGACACAGCAAGAGACCCAGTACTTC.